Below, 29 T cell receptor beta chains from the same sample are listed, as sequenced in a study of blood T cells in healthy people across ages. Through a sample-barcoded 5' primer and a J-beta primer mix, a second PCR was run for about 6 to 12 cycles. TCRdb re-analysed the 5' RACE reads in MiXCR, keeping a single row per CDR3 protein. The sample yields around 1.7 million distinct CDR3 sequences, 25% to 30% seen once. Material: blood. Receptor source: a woman aged 30 to 39 in good health.

The J gene is TRBJ2-1, the V gene TRBV20-1; D might be TRBD2 (5 bases). This CDR3 spans 13 amino acids. V was cut by 3 bases and J by 6 bases, with 12 bases left in between. Germline V gene data show CDR1 as DFQATT and CDR2 as SNEGSKA (reference sequence). DNA for the CDR3: TGCAGTGCTAGGTGGGGAGTAAGCAATGAGCAGTTCTTC. Amino acid sequence: CSARWGVSNEQFF.

CDR3 loop: CASGVEETQYF. In DNA, the CDR3 is TGTGCCAGCGGGGTGGAGGAGACCCAGTACTTC. The chain combines TRBV7-9 with TRBJ2-7; D ambiguous. The DNA end is more similar to TRBJ2-5, so the J call may be wrong. The CDR3 has 11 residues. CDR1 and CDR2 from the germline V gene are SEHNR and FQNEAQ (reference sequence).

This clonotype was counted a few times. The chain carries TRBV28 and TRBJ1-2; no definite D call. V was shortened by 7 bases and J by 4 bases, with 16 bases between the two germline ends. The CDR3 totals 14 residues. The germline gives CDR1 MDHEN, CDR2 SYDVKM. CDR3 amino acids: CASTRAGESYGYTF. DNA of the CDR3: TGTGCCAGCACCCGAGCTGGGGAAAGCTATGGCTACACCTTC.

About this clonotype: This could be a read error, since a much larger clone is one nucleotide away. V usage is TRBV7-3 and J usage is TRBJ2-7, with D tentatively TRBD2 (6 bases). Germline V gene lookup returns CDR1 SGHTA and CDR2 FQGTGA. V dropped 1 base and J dropped 12 bases, with 22 bases sitting between them. This CDR3 is built from 15 residues. Here the CDR3 reads CASSLISGRQETRYF. DNA of the CDR3: TGTGCCAGCAGCTTAATTAGCGGAAGACAAGAGACCCGGTACTTC.

The rearrangement uses TRBV12-3 or TRBV12-4 and TRBJ1-2, with D perhaps matching TRBD1 (5 bases). Trimming stripped 4 bases from V and 8 bases from J, with 11 bases between. The CDR3 spans 12 residues. CDR3 in amino acids: CASSSGTVGYTF. The CDR3 DNA is TGTGCCAGCAGTTCAGGGACCGTAGGCTACACCTTC.

The rearrangement links TRBV6-5 to TRBJ2-2; 7 bases match TRBD2. The CDR3 consists of 15 residues. Germline V lookup: CDR1 MNHEY, CDR2 SVGAGI. The V gene end was trimmed by 0 bases and the J gene end by 5 bases; junction bases not matched to a gene: 3. The CDR3 loop is CASSYSKGGTGELFF. The CDR3 coding sequence is TGTGCCAGCAGTTACTCGAAGGGAGGGACCGGGGAGCTGTTTTTT.

For this clonotype: This may arise from a read error, as a much more abundant clone is one base away. The chain uses TRBV28 and TRBJ2-1, with TRBD1 identical over 7 bases. Germline CDR1 is MDHEN and CDR2 is SYDVKM. The CDR3 contains 13 residues. CDR3 amino acids: CASTGTAYIEQFF. The CDR3 bases are TGTGCCAGCACCGGGACAGCTTACATTGAGCAGTTCTTC.

The chain links TRBV11-2 to TRBJ2-1, with 8 bases identical to TRBD2. V shed 3 bases, J shed 1 base, and the junction held 8 bases outside the gene matches. This CDR3 is 17 amino acids long. Germline V lookup: CDR1 SGHAT, CDR2 FQNNGV. CDR3 amino acids: CASSLVSGGQSYNEQFF. CDR3 in DNA: TGTGCCAGCAGCTTGGTAAGCGGGGGCCAATCCTACAATGAGCAGTTCTTC. Full variable domain (outside the CDR3, taken from reference TRBV11-2 and TRBJ2-1): EAGVAQSPRYKIIEKRQSVAFWCNPISGHATLYWYQQILGQGPKLLIQFQNNGVVDDSQLPKDRFSAERLKGVDSTLKIQPAKLEDSAVYLCASSLVSGGQSYNEQFFGPGTRLTVL.

This clonotype came up a few times. The rearrangement joins TRBV7-2 to TRBJ2-1; TRBD2 matches 7 bases. V shed 4 bases and J 8 bases; nucleotides not matched to a gene: 8. The germline gives CDR1 SGHTA, CDR2 FQGNSA. CDR3 length equals 14 residues. CDR3 in amino acids: CASSSQRDSHEQFF. The DNA of the CDR3 is TGTGCCAGCAGCTCACAGCGGGATTCACATGAGCAGTTCTTC.

A few counts support this clonotype. V and J are TRBV9 and TRBJ2-1; 10 nucleotides line up with TRBD2. Germline CDR1 SGDLS, CDR2 YYNGEE. This CDR3 is 15 amino acids long. Trimming cost V 4 bases and J 10 bases; bases outside gene matches: 11. This CDR3 is CASSLLAGDSQEQFF. CDR3 DNA: TGTGCCAGCAGCCTCCTAGCGGGAGATTCACAGGAGCAGTTCTTC.

V and J are TRBV14 and TRBJ1-2; D not certain. This CDR3 contains 15 residues. Germline V CDR1 and CDR2: SGHDN, FVKESK. Between the trimmed V and J ends, which lost 4 bases and 7 bases, there was a span of 19 bases. The CDR3 region is CASSLYGRGLLGYTF. The CDR3 bases are TGTGCCAGCAGCCTATATGGACGGGGATTACTTGGCTACACCTTC.

The chain has TRBV4-2 and TRBJ1-4, with TRBD1 identical over 11 bases. The ends lost 6 bases at V and 2 bases at J; junction bases unmatched: 8. Germline lookup yields CDR1 LGHNA and CDR2 YNFKEQ. The CDR3 has 17 residues. CDR3 loop: CASRRTGGEVTNEKLFF. The CDR3 region has the DNA TGTGCCAGCAGGCGGACAGGGGGCGAGGTGACTAATGAAAAACTGTTTTTT.

In this sample, this clonotype turned up a few times. The genes are TRBV7-2 and TRBJ2-3; D unclear. Trimming cost V 8 bases and J 5 bases, with 11 bases left between them. The length of the CDR3 is 12 residues. The V gene's germline CDR1 is SGHTA and CDR2 FQGNSA. In DNA form, the CDR3 reads TGTGCCAGCGGGCCTTCGGGAGATACGCAGTATTTT. Translation: CASGPSGDTQYF.

This clonotype was counted many times. The chain couples TRBV29-1 to TRBJ2-5, with TRBD1 identical over 7 bases. This CDR3 has 14 amino acids. Trimming removed 0 bases from V and 5 bases from J; junction bases left unmatched: 6. Germline CDR1 is SQVTM and CDR2 is ANQGSEA. For the CDR3, the DNA is TGCAGCGTTGAAGATAGGACAGGCAGGGAGACCCAGTACTTC. Its protein is CSVEDRTGRETQYF.

This clonotype was seen a handful of times. This rearrangement joins TRBV12-3 or TRBV12-4 to TRBJ2-4, with D possibly being TRBD1 (8 bases). V lost 7 bases to trimming and J lost 6 bases, with 19 bases between them. There are 15 residues in the CDR3. CDR3 region: CASTTQGGGRNIQYF. The DNA of the CDR3 is TGTGCCAGCACTACACAGGGGGGAGGGAGAAACATTCAGTACTTC.

This clonotype has more than one count but fewer than ten. The rearrangement uses TRBV27 and TRBJ2-7, with 7 bases fitting TRBD1. The CDR3 runs to 17 residues. J was trimmed by 0 bases and V by 3 bases; bases with no gene match: 11. Germline V gives CDR1 MNHEY, CDR2 SMNVEV (reference sequence). CDR3: CASSFSGTTGPSYEQYF. In nucleotides, the CDR3 is TGTGCCAGCAGTTTCTCGGGTACGACAGGGCCCTCCTACGAGCAGTACTTC.

The rearrangement joins TRBV4-1 to TRBJ2-1; 7 bases are a match to TRBD2. This CDR3 region has 11 residues. V shed 3 bases and J 11 bases; nucleotides not matched to a gene: 1. Looked up from germline, CDR1 is MGHRA and CDR2 is YSYEKL. Here the CDR3 DNA reads TGCGCCAGCAGCCAGGGGGGGAAGCAGTTCTTC. It encodes CASSQGGKQFF.

This clonotype came up a few times. V usage is TRBV18 and J usage is TRBJ1-2; D ambiguous. Trimming took 6 bases from V and 1 from J, leaving 15 bases between them. Germline values: CDR1 KGHSH, CDR2 LQKENI. This CDR3 spans 15 amino acids. The CDR3 coding sequence is TGTGCCAGCTCGCTTCGGACCGGCCATAACTATGGCTACACCTTC. It encodes CASSLRTGHNYGYTF.

Worth noting for this clonotype: This could be a read error, since a much larger clone is one nucleotide away. The CDR3 DNA is TGCGCCAGCAGCCAAGAAGGCAACTCTGGGGCCAACGTCCTGACTTTC. This gives the protein CASSQEGNSGANVLTF. The chain recombines TRBV4-3 with TRBJ2-6; no clear D. The CDR3 length is 16 residues. Germline values: CDR1 LGHNA, CDR2 YSLEER. Trimming removed 0 bases from V and 0 bases from J, with 6 bases in between.

CDR3 loop: CSARVAGGRIVDTQYF. CDR3 nucleotides: TGCAGTGCTAGAGTAGCGGGAGGAAGGATAGTGGATACGCAGTACTTC. The chain links TRBV20-1 to TRBJ2-4, with 10 bases fitting TRBD2. The V gene end was trimmed by 1 base and the J gene end by 13 bases; junction bases not matched to a gene: 16. The CDR3 covers 16 residues. The V gene's germline CDR1 is DFQATT and CDR2 SNEGSKA (reference sequence).

The chain has TRBV12-3 or TRBV12-4 and TRBJ2-3; D not resolved. This CDR3 is 13 amino acids long. V lost 3 bases to trimming and J lost 9 bases, with 13 bases between them. Here the CDR3 reads CASSLYYGGTQYF. Here the CDR3 DNA reads TGTGCCAGCAGTTTGTACTATGGTGGCACGCAGTATTTT.

In its sample, this clonotype was seen a few times. CDR3 loop: CAISSGTSGANEQFF. For the CDR3, the DNA is TGTGCCATCAGCTCCGGGACTAGCGGGGCCAATGAGCAGTTCTTC. This chain joins TRBV10-3 and TRBJ2-1; TRBD2 matches at 13 bases. J was trimmed by 6 bases and V by 6 bases; bases with no gene match: 5. This CDR3 is built from 15 residues. The V gene's germline CDR1 is ENHRY and CDR2 SYGVKD.

The V call is TRBV2, the J call TRBJ2-7; D unresolved. TRBJ2-5 explains the end of the DNA better; the J call may be wrong. CDR3 length equals 14 residues. Germline V CDR1 and CDR2: SNHLY, FYNNEI. CDR3 bases: TGTGCCAGCAAGAGAGTGGAGCGAGAAGAGACCCAGTACTTC. Its translation: CASKRVEREETQYF.

Worth noting for this clonotype: Mismatch with germline at one junction end may stem from a read error. V is TRBV29-1 and J is TRBJ2-5; possibly TRBD2 for D (6 bases). The tail of the sequence fits TRBJ2-7 better, so the J call may be wrong. CDR1 and CDR2 (germline): SQVTM, ANQGSEA. CDR3 length: 14 residues. The CDR3 loop is CNVDPAGTRSEQYF. DNA of the CDR3: TGCAACGTTGACCCGGCGGGGACCAGGAGCGAGCAGTACTTC.

Notes on this clonotype: A junction boundary mismatches the germline segment, possibly from a read error. The rearrangement links TRBV2 to TRBJ1-4; 8 bases are a match to TRBD1. In germline, CDR1 is SNHLY, CDR2 FYNNEI. CDR3 length equals 15 residues. The CDR3 region is CASRDRAATNEKLYF. The DNA of the CDR3 is TGTGCCAGCAGGGACAGGGCTGCAACTAATGAAAAACTGTATTTT.

The CDR3 DNA reads TGTGCCAGCAGTTACGCTGGGGATGGTAACTATGGCTACACCTTC. Its protein product is CASSYAGDGNYGYTF. The gene calls are TRBV6-5 and TRBJ1-2; D gene unclear. This CDR3 has 15 amino acids. Trimming left V 2 bases short and J 1 base short, with 11 bases between. In germline, CDR1 is MNHEY, CDR2 SVGAGI.

The chain joins TRBV28 to TRBJ1-1, with TRBD1 matching over 8 bases. The V gene end was trimmed by 4 bases and the J gene end by 4 bases; junction bases not matched to a gene: 8. This CDR3 has 15 residues. Germline V gene data show CDR1 as MDHEN and CDR2 as SYDVKM. This CDR3 is CASSSYSTGVTEAFF. The CDR3 bases are TGTGCCAGCAGTTCGTACTCGACAGGGGTCACTGAAGCTTTCTTT.

This rearrangement joins TRBV7-6 to TRBJ2-1; maybe TRBD2 (7 bases). CDR3 length: 15 amino acids. Trimming took off 5 bases at V and 6 bases at J, with 17 bases between the two ends. Per germline, CDR1 SGHVS and CDR2 FNYEAQ. This chain's CDR3 is CASSVTGGGSNEQFF. CDR3 coding DNA: TGTGCCAGCAGCGTAACTGGCGGGGGCAGCAATGAGCAGTTCTTC.

The rearrangement links TRBV7-8 to TRBJ2-1, with a tentative D call TRBD1 (6 bases). CDR3 length: 15 residues. Germline values: CDR1 SGHVS, CDR2 FQNEAQ. Trimming pared 1 base from V and 8 bases from J, leaving 15 bases between. The CDR3 spells CASSLDSGEWDEQFF. DNA for the CDR3: TGTGCCAGCAGCTTAGACTCAGGGGAGTGGGATGAGCAGTTCTTC.